This is a list of T cell receptor beta chains from one sample in a study of blood T cell repertoires in COVID-19. Repertoires were generated with immunoSEQ multiplex PCR, while TCRdb's copy carries only in-frame clones and drops some. Counted here are roughly 150,000 clones, roughly nine tenths occurring once; the ten biggest clones make up 5%. Sequenced: peripheral blood. The receptors were sampled from a human donor in a cohort sampled during active COVID-19. Both conserved end residues are part of each CDR3. The D gene is left open where the match is weak. Where a row states a size, it is once, few, many or the class of an expanded clone; other rows omit it.

12	.	TRBV25-1	TRBJ1-4	.	TGTGCCAGCAGTGTAGTTCTCGAAAAACTGTTTTTT	CASSVVLEKLFF
16	TRBD1	TRBV5-6	TRBJ2-3	.	TGTGCCAGCAGCTTGGTCGGACAGGGTGGGACAGATACGCAGTATTTT	CASSLVGQGGTDTQYF
17	TRBD1	TRBV7-8	TRBJ1-1	.	TGTGCCAGCAGCCTTCGACCTTCGGACAGGATGAACACTGAAGCTTTCTTT	CASSLRPSDRMNTEAFF
19	TRBD2	TRBV7-7	TRBJ2-5	.	TGTGCTAGCAGCTTAATGGCATCGCCCCTGGCTAGCGGGAGAGAGACCCAGTACTTC	CASSLMASPLASGRETQYF
14	TRBD2	TRBV14	TRBJ2-7	few	TGTGCCAGCAGCGAAGGACTAGCGGGGGAGTCTCGGTACTTC	CASSEGLAGESRYF
17	TRBD1	TRBV14	TRBJ1-2	once	TGTGCCAGCAGCCAAGTGTCTAGACAGGGGCGCCGGTATGGCTACACCTTC	CASSQVSRQGRRYGYTF
14	.	TRBV6-2/TRBV6-3	TRBJ2-1	few	TGTGCCAGCTGCCCCCGGGAGTTCTACAATGAGCAGTTCTTC	CASCPREFYNEQFF
16	.	TRBV19	TRBJ1-2	.	TGTGCCAACACCCTGTTCTGGACAGCCCTTACGAATGGCTACACCTTC	CANTLFWTALTNGYTF
13	.	TRBV7-9	TRBJ2-1	.	TGTGCCAGCAGCTTAGGGGCAAACAATGAGCAGTTCTTC	CASSLGANNEQFF
16	TRBD2	TRBV30	TRBJ2-5	.	TGTGCCTGGACCGGGACTAGCGGGCACCTACAAGAGACCCAGTACTTC	CAWTGTSGHLQETQYF
11	.	TRBV6-5	TRBJ2-5	.	TGTGCCACTCGGGGGAGAGAGACCCAGTACTTC	CATRGRETQYF
16	.	TRBV14	TRBJ1-4	.	TGTGCCAGCAGCCCGAACCAGGGATCAACTAATGAAAAACTGTTTTTT	CASSPNQGSTNEKLFF
18	TRBD2	TRBV9	TRBJ2-5	.	TGTGCCAGCAGCGCAGGGACTAGCGGGAGGACCACCAGTGAGACCCAGTACTTC	CASSAGTSGRTTSETQYF
12	.	TRBV7-2	TRBJ2-7	.	TGTGCCAGCAGCTTGACATCCTACGAGCAGTACTTC	CASSLTSYEQYF
14	TRBD1	TRBV28	TRBJ1-5	.	TGTGCCAGCAACCTACAGGGGGGCAATCAGCCCCAGCATTTT	CASNLQGGNQPQHF
14	.	TRBV18	TRBJ2-7	.	TGTGCCAGCTCACCACAAACAGGCTCCTACGAGCAGTACTTC	CASSPQTGSYEQYF
17	TRBD2	TRBV6-1	TRBJ2-3	.	TGTGCCAGCAGTGAGACTAGCGGGGGACCTAGCACAGATACGCAGTATTTT	CASSETSGGPSTDTQYF
16	.	TRBV10-3	TRBJ2-3	.	TGTGCCATCAGTGAAATAGTGGGAGCGGACACAGATACGCAGTATTTT	CAISEIVGADTDTQYF
17	TRBD1	TRBV28	TRBJ2-7	.	TGTGCCAGCAGCCAGGATCCGGACAGGCCCAGCTCCTACGAGCAGTACTTC	CASSQDPDRPSSYEQYF
14	TRBD1	TRBV2	TRBJ1-2	few	TGTGCCAGCAGGATGAGACAGGGGGCTTCTGGCTACACCTTC	CASRMRQGASGYTF
12	.	TRBV12-3/TRBV12-4	TRBJ2-3	.	TGTGCCAGCAGTTTAGGGGGCGATACGCAGTATTTT	CASSLGGDTQYF
15	.	TRBV13	TRBJ2-7	.	TGTGCCAGCAGCTTGGGCCCAGGGCTAGGGGGCGAGCAGTACTTC	CASSLGPGLGGEQYF
16	TRBD2	TRBV5-4	TRBJ2-1	.	TGTGCCAGCAGCCAGGGACTAGCGGGGGGGGACAATGAGCAGTTCTTC	CASSQGLAGGDNEQFF
13	.	TRBV19	TRBJ1-3	.	TGTGCCAGTACCCAGCCCGGGGGAAACACCATATATTTT	CASTQPGGNTIYF
14	TRBD2	TRBV5-1	TRBJ2-7	.	TGCGCCAGCAGAGGGACTAGCGGGGGGACCGAGCAGTACTTC	CASRGTSGGTEQYF
15	.	TRBV9	TRBJ1-2	.	TGTGCCAGCAGCGGAAGGAGGGGTAACTACTATGGCTACACCTTC	CASSGRRGNYYGYTF
16	TRBD2	TRBV9	TRBJ2-1	.	TGTGCCAGCAGCGTAGGATCTAGCGGGACTGTCAATGAGCAGTTCTTC	CASSVGSSGTVNEQFF
14	.	TRBV5-6	TRBJ2-1	.	TGTGCCAGCAGCTTAGGGACTCCCTACAATGAGCAGTTCTTC	CASSLGTPYNEQFF
12	TRBD1	TRBV30	TRBJ2-7	.	TGTGCCTGGGGACAGGCTTTTTACGAGCAGTACTTC	CAWGQAFYEQYF
14	TRBD2	TRBV5-1	TRBJ2-7	once	TGCGCCAGCGAGCCTAGCGGGAACTCCTACGAGCAGTACTTC	CASEPSGNSYEQYF
16	TRBD2	TRBV11-3	TRBJ2-1	.	TGTGCCAGCAGCCCCAGGGTAGCGGGAGCAGGAAATGAGCAGTTCTTC	CASSPRVAGAGNEQFF
12	.	TRBV5-1	TRBJ1-2	.	TGCGCCAGCAAGGCGGGGAACTATGGCTACACCTTC	CASKAGNYGYTF
17	.	TRBV14	TRBJ1-6	.	TGTGCCAGCAGCCAACAGGCGTCAAGCTCCTATAATTCACCCCTCCACTTT	CASSQQASSSYNSPLHF
12	.	TRBV12-3/TRBV12-4	TRBJ2-5	.	TGTGCCACCTCTTCTCGGAGTGGAACCCAGTACTTC	CATSSRSGTQYF
12	TRBD2	TRBV30	TRBJ2-7	.	TGTGCCTGGGGGACTAGCGGGAGAGGGCAGTACTTC	CAWGTSGRGQYF
12	TRBD1	TRBV28	TRBJ1-1	.	TGTGCCAGCACCAGACAGGGGAGTAAAGCTTTCTTT	CASTRQGSKAFF
17	.	TRBV9	TRBJ2-1	many	TGTGCCAGCAGCGTCCCAAGGGGCCAACCTGACTACAATGAGCAGTTCTTC	CASSVPRGQPDYNEQFF
13	TRBD2	TRBV2	TRBJ2-7	.	TGTGCCAGCACCGGGACTAGCAGCTACGAGCAGTACTTC	CASTGTSSYEQYF
14	TRBD2	TRBV5-1	TRBJ2-7	.	TGCGCCAGCAGCTTGGCGGGGGGGCCCCACGAGCAGTACTTC	CASSLAGGPHEQYF
15	.	TRBV9	TRBJ1-3	.	TGTGCCAGCAGCCCCGGGGAGGGGCTAGGAAACACCATATATTTT	CASSPGEGLGNTIYF
15	.	TRBV2	TRBJ1-5	.	TGTGCCAGCAGTTCCAGGGGAGGGGGCAATCAGCCCCAGCATTTT	CASSSRGGGNQPQHF
11	.	TRBV29-1	TRBJ1-2	.	TGCAGCGCCACCCTTACAGGGGGCTACACCTTC	CSATLTGGYTF